In its sample, the clone carrying this T cell receptor (beta chain) ranks as large. Its specificity is not known. The record originates from a study of circulating CD8 cells and anti-PD-1 response in melanoma. For the study at large: Six of 13 patients had prior targeted therapy or immunotherapy; seven did not.

TCR libraries were prepared from around 15 ng of total RNA with the QIAseq Immune Repertoire TCR panel. TCRdb re-derived calls from the reads in MiXCR, one entry per CDR3 protein. The sample consists of about 500 distinct CDR3 sequences, around 9.3% of them appearing once. Whole-study findings and limits: Only baseline and M1 samples entered the published repertoire comparisons. DNEG was most diverse; TIGIT repertoires were least diverse. At M1, fewer than 8% of TRB clonotypes appeared in multiple subsets.

Sorting of live CD3+CD8+TCRalphabeta+ cells by PD-1 and/or TIGIT gave four subsets. CDR3 size: 15 residues. The V segment lost 6 bases and the J segment 0 bases; nucleotides outside the gene matches: 9. From germline, CDR1 is DFQATT and CDR2 SNEGSKA (reference sequence). V and J are TRBV20-1 and TRBJ2-7, with 9 bases matching TRBD2. The sequenced sample was CD8+ T cells from PBMCs, obtained at baseline or after one month of anti-PD-1 therapy (not recorded which). This TCR came from a human donor with melanoma. This CDR3 reads CSAPGSGRSSYEQYF. Written as DNA, the CDR3 is TGCAGTGCGCCGGGAAGCGGGAGGAGCTCCTACGAGCAGTACTTC.